A selection of T cell receptor beta chains follows, all from one sample in a study of T cell responses to AZD1222 COVID-19 vaccine. The repertoire was sequenced with immunoSEQ multiplex PCR; TCRdb's copy has only in-frame clones and lacks some. The sample has 140,000 to 150,000 clones; about 93% are singletons. Sample: peripheral blood, taken on day 0 of AZD1222 vaccination. The receptor set was obtained from an adult in good health. CDR3s include the opening cysteine and the closing phenylalanine or tryptophan. The D gene is left open where the match is weak. Expanded clones are given a class, and other clones once, few, many or no size at all.

NA,TRBV19,TRBJ1-5,NA,CASSIVGRPNQPQHF,TGTGCCAGTAGTATTGTGGGGAGGCCCAATCAGCCCCAGCATTTT
once,TRBV11-2,TRBJ2-3,TRBD2,CASSLAGTSGDTQYF,TGTGCCAGCAGCTTGGCCGGGACTAGCGGAGATACGCAGTATTTT
NA,TRBV29-1,TRBJ1-1,TRBD1,CSVLGDRGAEAFF,TGCAGCGTGCTCGGAGACAGGGGCGCTGAAGCTTTCTTT
NA,TRBV19,TRBJ1-5,NA,CASRQGVGQPQHF,TGTGCCAGTAGACAAGGGGTTGGTCAGCCCCAGCATTTT
NA,TRBV12-3/TRBV12-4,TRBJ1-1,TRBD1,CASSWTGRTEAFF,TGTGCCAGCAGTTGGACAGGGAGAACTGAAGCTTTCTTT
NA,TRBV2,TRBJ1-5,NA,CASSPQSPIHQPQHF,TGTGCCAGCAGTCCTCAATCCCCAATACACCAGCCCCAGCATTTT
NA,TRBV19,TRBJ2-2,NA,CASSIGGVTGELFF,TGTGCCAGTAGTATTGGTGGGGTCACCGGGGAGCTGTTTTTT
NA,TRBV20-1,TRBJ2-5,NA,CSARGETQYF,TGCAGTGCTAGAGGAGAGACCCAGTACTTC
NA,TRBV15,TRBJ1-2,TRBD1,CATSRGPRTGGYYGYTF,TGTGCCACCAGCAGAGGGCCTCGGACAGGGGGTTACTATGGCTACACCTTC
NA,TRBV24-1,TRBJ2-1,NA,CATSSTSWGQNEQFF,TGTGCCACCAGTTCTACCTCTTGGGGGCAGAATGAGCAGTTCTTC
NA,TRBV19,TRBJ1-5,NA,CASSPGDLSGGFVAYNQPQHF,TGTGCCAGTAGTCCTGGGGACCTAAGCGGAGGGTTCGTAGCGTACAATCAGCCCCAGCATTTT
NA,TRBV27,TRBJ2-7,TRBD2,CASSRRLAGGYEQYF,TGTGCCAGCAGTCGACGACTAGCGGGAGGCTACGAGCAGTACTTC
once,TRBV5-1,TRBJ1-2,NA,CASSLAQDGGYGYTF,TGCGCCAGCAGCTTAGCACAGGACGGGGGCTATGGCTACACCTTC
NA,TRBV9,TRBJ2-1,TRBD2,CASSVSSGPYNEQFF,TGTGCCAGCAGCGTCTCTAGCGGGCCATACAATGAGCAGTTCTTC
NA,TRBV6-1,TRBJ1-1,NA,CASSEAVRARADMNTEAFF,TGTGCCAGCAGTGAAGCGGTACGTGCTCGGGCAGACATGAACACTGAAGCTTTCTTT
NA,TRBV30,TRBJ1-2,TRBD1,CAWTNRGGYGYTF,TGTGCCTGGACAAACAGGGGAGGGTATGGCTACACCTTC
NA,TRBV29-1,TRBJ1-2,NA,CSVEDPDRYYGYTF,TGCAGCGTTGAAGATCCCGACAGATACTATGGCTACACCTTC
NA,TRBV7-7,TRBJ2-1,TRBD2,CASSLELAGGQGEQFF,TGTGCCAGCAGCTTAGAACTAGCGGGAGGGCAGGGTGAGCAGTTCTTC
NA,TRBV12-3/TRBV12-4,TRBJ2-3,NA,CASRPSSTDTQYF,TGTGCCAGCAGACCTAGCAGCACAGATACGCAGTATTTT
NA,TRBV14,TRBJ1-2,NA,CASSQDRRARYTF,TGTGCCAGCAGCCAAGATAGGCGGGCCCGCTACACCTTC
NA,TRBV12-5,TRBJ1-3,NA,CASGSGRSLGNTIYF,TGTGCTAGTGGTTCCGGACGGTCTCTTGGAAACACCATATATTTT
NA,TRBV2,TRBJ1-2,NA,CASRATANYGYTF,TGTGCCAGCAGAGCGACGGCGAACTATGGCTACACCTTC